These 19 T cell receptor beta chains were all obtained from the same sample, sequenced in a study of beta chain features in type 1 diabetes. The authors reverse transcribed all of the isolated RNA, so sequencing captured expressed TCRB transcripts. Clones were sequenced by immunoSEQ multiplex PCR, and TCRdb holds only the in-frame ones, with some missing. The table has around 250,000 clones, 27% seen once; the top ten hold roughly 4.1%. The sequencing sample was made of central memory CD4+ T cells from blood. These receptors were taken from a young man in good health.

This clone was recorded a few times. The V gene is TRBV7-2, the J gene TRBJ2-1; D is uncertain. The CDR3 has 15 residues. The germline V gene encodes CDR1 SGHTA and CDR2 FQGNSA. V was trimmed by 0 bases and J by 6 bases, leaving 12 bases between them. The CDR3 coding sequence is TGTGCCAGCAGCTTAGCAGGACCTTTTATCAATGAGCAGTTCTTC. Amino acids: CASSLAGPFINEQFF.

On this clone: The same CDR3 also results from other DNA sequences found in this sample. This chain uses TRBV29-1 with TRBJ2-7; weak D call: TRBD1 (6 bases). Looked up from germline, CDR1 is SQVTM and CDR2 is ANQGSEA. This CDR3 is built from 12 residues. The V gene lost 7 bases and the J gene lost 0 bases, with 10 bases spanning the gap. The DNA for the CDR3 is TGCAGCGGTAGGACAGACTCCTACGAGCAGTACTTC. Amino acid sequence: CSGRTDSYEQYF.

The sample holds a few counts of this clone. The CDR3 coding sequence is TGTGCCAGCAGCCGCGACAGGGAAGAGACCCAGTACTTC. Translated: CASSRDREETQYF. The chain couples TRBV27 to TRBJ2-5, with TRBD1 matching 7 bases. This CDR3 has 13 amino acids. V shed 6 bases, J shed 3 bases, and the junction held 4 bases outside the gene matches. From germline, CDR1 is MNHEY and CDR2 SMNVEV (reference sequence).

Only a few counts were recorded for this clone. The chain carries TRBV5-6 and TRBJ1-2, with D perhaps matching TRBD1 (6 bases). V lost 2 bases, J lost 0 bases, and 11 bases lay in between. Per the germline V gene, CDR1 is SGHDT and CDR2 is YYEEEE. This CDR3 region has 15 residues. CDR3 protein: CASSFEGGANYGYTF. The CDR3 DNA reads TGTGCCAGCAGCTTCGAAGGGGGAGCTAACTATGGCTACACCTTC.

This clone has a handful of counts. J is TRBJ1-3 and V is TRBV7-9; D is uncertain. Trimming left V 5 bases short and J 0 bases short, with 8 bases between. This CDR3 is built from 14 residues. The germline gives CDR1 SEHNR, CDR2 FQNEAQ (reference sequence). CDR3 loop: CASSKTVSGNTIYF. The CDR3 nucleotides read TGTGCCAGCAGCAAGACGGTCTCTGGAAACACCATATATTTT. Looking up the rest from reference TRBV7-9 and TRBJ1-3 gives the full variable domain: DTGVSQNPRHKITKRGQNVTFRCDPISEHNRLYWYRQTLGQGPEFLTYFQNEAQLEKSRLLSDRFSAERPKGSFSTLEIQRTEQGDSAMYLCASSKTVSGNTIYFGEGSWLTVV.

The J gene is TRBJ2-7, the V gene TRBV5-1; perhaps TRBD1 as D (6 bases). Germline V gene data show CDR1 as SGHRS and CDR2 as YFSETQ. Trimming left V 7 bases short and J 2 bases short, with 19 bases between. The CDR3 has 15 amino acids. CDR3 sequence: CASRALLDSTYEQYF. The CDR3, as DNA: TGCGCCAGCCGTGCATTACTGGACAGTACCTACGAGCAGTACTTC. The whole variable domain, remainder taken from reference TRBV5-1 and TRBJ2-7, is KAGVTQTPRYLIKTRGQQVTLSCSPISGHRSVSWYQQTPGQGLQFLFEYFSETQRNKGNFPGRFSGRQFSNSRSEMNVSTLELGDSALYLCASRALLDSTYEQYFGPGTRLTVT.

The chain has TRBV6-5 and TRBJ2-7, with a weak D call TRBD1 (6 bases). With 5 bases removed from V and 3 bases from J, the gap between germline ends came to 14 bases. CDR1 is MNHEY and CDR2 is SVGAGI in the germline V gene. This CDR3 contains 14 residues. The CDR3 bases are TGTGCCAGCAGTGTCCGGGACACCATCTACGAGCAGTACTTC. It encodes CASSVRDTIYEQYF.

The chain couples TRBV6-1 to TRBJ2-2; D gene unclear. The CDR3 length is 15 residues. Germline CDR1 MNHNS, CDR2 SASEGT. Trimming shortened V by 3 bases and J by 4 bases, and 12 bases separated the two germline ends. DNA of the CDR3: TGTGCCAGCAGTGAGGATAGATCACGCACCGGGGAGCTGTTTTTT. The encoded protein is CASSEDRSRTGELFF.

This clone has just a few counts. The chain is built from TRBV7-9 and TRBJ2-7; D not certain. The germline CDR1 and CDR2 sequences are SEHNR and FQNEAQ (reference sequence). The ends were cut back, 1 base at V and 2 bases at J, with 9 bases in the middle. This CDR3 region has 14 residues. CDR3 loop: CASSLVPGAYEQYF. CDR3 in DNA: TGTGCCAGCAGCTTAGTCCCGGGTGCCTACGAGCAGTACTTC.

This clone appeared a few times. The chain recombines TRBV9 with TRBJ2-5, with 8 bases that match TRBD2. With 3 bases clipped from V and 2 bases from J, the junction kept 6 bases outside the gene matches. This CDR3 is 15 amino acids long. Germline assignment: CDR1 SGDLS and CDR2 YYNGEE. The CDR3 spells CASSAAAGGQETQYF. CDR3 nucleotide sequence: TGTGCCAGCAGCGCTGCCGCGGGAGGTCAAGAGACCCAGTACTTC.

This chain connects TRBV6-6 to TRBJ2-1, with D unresolved. Germline V gives CDR1 MNHNY, CDR2 SVGAGI (reference sequence). The CDR3 has 12 residues. Trimming stripped 5 bases from V and 7 bases from J, with 9 bases between. The CDR3 region has the DNA TGTGCCAGCAGTGGTACAGAAAATGAGCAGTTCTTC. Residues: CASSGTENEQFF.

The chain is built from TRBV18 and TRBJ2-7; 7 bases match TRBD1. J was trimmed by 5 bases and V by 2 bases; bases with no gene match: 6. The CDR3 totals 14 residues. Germline CDR1 KGHSH, CDR2 LQKENI. CDR3 coding DNA: TGTGCCAGCTCACCAGCAGCAGGGGGAAACGAGCAGTACTTC. This codes for CASSPAAGGNEQYF.

This clone was counted many times. J is TRBJ2-5 and V is TRBV25-1; TRBD2 matches 7 bases. Germline-derived CDR1 and CDR2 are MGHDK and SYGVNS. CDR3 length: 17 amino acids. J lost 2 bases, V lost 1 base, and 10 bases had no gene match. The CDR3 DNA sequence: TGTGCCAGCAGTGAATGGGGAGGGATTACCATACAAGAGACCCAGTACTTC. Residues: CASSEWGGITIQETQYF. The variable domain in full, completed from reference TRBV25-1 and TRBJ2-5, reads EADIYQTPRYLVIGTGKKITLECSQTMGHDKMYWYQQDPGMELHLIHYSYGVNSTEKGDLSSESTVSRIRTEHFPLTLESARPSHTSQYLCASSEWGGITIQETQYFGPGTRLLVL.

This clone was seen only a few times. The chain combines TRBV19 with TRBJ2-3; D is unclear. V was clipped by 4 bases and J by 3 bases, with 11 bases between them. The CDR3 loop spans 14 amino acids. In germline, CDR1 is LNHDA, CDR2 SQIVND (reference sequence). The CDR3 region has the DNA TGTGCCAGTAGTACATCGGACGGAACAGATACGCAGTATTTT. Translated, it gives CASSTSDGTDTQYF.

This clone has just a few counts. The chain couples TRBV19 to TRBJ1-1; D gene ambiguous. This CDR3 spans 13 amino acids. Deletions cut 1 base from V and 4 bases from J, with 7 bases between. Looked up from germline, CDR1 is LNHDA and CDR2 is SQIVND (reference sequence). CDR3 residues: CASSIGYGTEAFF. CDR3 nucleotides: TGTGCCAGTAGTATAGGCTACGGCACTGAAGCTTTCTTT.

The chain is built from TRBV7-2 and TRBJ2-7; D is possibly TRBD2 (6 bases). V lost 5 bases and J 2 bases, leaving 13 bases between the germline ends. This CDR3 contains 14 residues. The germline CDR1 and CDR2 sequences are SGHTA and FQGNSA. As DNA, the CDR3 is TGTGCCAGCAGCCCCTCGAGACTAGCCTACGAGCAGTACTTC. It translates to CASSPSRLAYEQYF.

The sample holds many counts of this clone. V gene TRBV29-1 combines with J gene TRBJ2-1; 7 bases agree with TRBD2. The ends lost 4 bases at V and 3 bases at J; junction bases unmatched: 6. The CDR3 is 14 residues long. Germline CDR1 is SQVTM and CDR2 is ANQGSEA. The CDR3 nucleotides are TGCAGCGTTGTTGGGGGAGGGAACTACAATGAGCAGTTCTTC. This encodes CSVVGGGNYNEQFF.

This clone was seen only a few times. V and J are TRBV7-2 and TRBJ1-4, with D possibly being TRBD1 (6 bases). The V end lost 5 bases, the J end lost 3 bases, and 13 bases lay between the germline ends. This CDR3 region has 15 residues. Per the germline V gene, CDR1 is SGHTA and CDR2 is FQGNSA. This chain's CDR3 is CASSIQGSSNEKLFF. CDR3 nucleotide sequence: TGTGCCAGCAGCATACAGGGTTCATCTAATGAAAAACTGTTTTTT.

The J gene is TRBJ2-7, the V gene TRBV27, with D perhaps given as TRBD1 or TRBD2 (5 bases each). The CDR3 length is 12 residues. V was cut by 5 bases and J by 12 bases, with 17 bases left in between. CDR1 and CDR2 (germline): MNHEY, SMNVEV (reference sequence). DNA for the CDR3: TGTGCCAGCAGTCTCGAGGGGTACCAGTGGTACTTC. Protein product: CASSLEGYQWYF.